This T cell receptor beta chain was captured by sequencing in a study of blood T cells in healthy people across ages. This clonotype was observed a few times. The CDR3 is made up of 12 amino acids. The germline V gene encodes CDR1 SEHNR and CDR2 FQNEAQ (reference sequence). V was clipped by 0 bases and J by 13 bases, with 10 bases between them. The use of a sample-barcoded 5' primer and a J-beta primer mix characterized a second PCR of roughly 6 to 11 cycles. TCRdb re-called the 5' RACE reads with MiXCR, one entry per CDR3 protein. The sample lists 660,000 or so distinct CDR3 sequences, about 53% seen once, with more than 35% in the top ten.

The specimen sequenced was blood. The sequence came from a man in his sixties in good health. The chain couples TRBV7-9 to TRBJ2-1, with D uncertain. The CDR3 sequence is CASSLATALQFF. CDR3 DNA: TGTGCCAGCAGCTTAGCGACCGCTCTCCAGTTCTTC.